These 4 T cell receptor beta chains were all obtained from the same sample, sequenced in a study of cytomegalovirus exposure and HLA in healthy donors. Primers: 60 Vbeta forward and 13 Jbeta reverse. This table comes from immunoSEQ multiplex PCR, and its TCRdb copy is limited to in-frame clones, with some not included. This repertoire shows some 200,000 clones, 75% to 90% found once; its top ten account for over 2.5%. Sequencing used PBMCs. These receptors all come from a woman in her forties or fifties in good health and CMV-seropositive.

This clone has only a few counts. The V call is TRBV2, the J call TRBJ2-3, with 9 bases matching TRBD2. V lost 6 bases and J lost 4; bases outside the gene matches: 5. Germline V CDR1 and CDR2: SNHLY, FYNNEI. CDR3 length: 14 residues. The CDR3 DNA is TGTGCCAGCAGCCCCACTAGCGGGTCAGATACGCAGTATTTT. Amino acid sequence: CASSPTSGSDTQYF.

The V call is TRBV7-9, the J call TRBJ1-3; D gene unclear. This CDR3 spans 12 amino acids. V dropped 7 bases and J dropped 8 bases, with 12 bases sitting between them. Germline CDR1 reads SEHNR; CDR2 reads FQNEAQ (reference sequence). In DNA, the CDR3 is TGTGCCAGCATCCCCGGAGCGGACACCATATATTTT. This gives the protein CASIPGADTIYF.

The rearrangement joins TRBV5-4 to TRBJ1-2; 7 bases map to TRBD1. CDR3 length: 15 residues. Germline CDR1 is SGHNT and CDR2 is YYREEE (reference sequence). After removal of 3 bases from V and 2 bases from J, the junction contained 7 bases not matched to a gene. DNA of the CDR3: TGTGCCAGCAGCTCGGAGGGACAGACAAACTATGGCTACACCTTC. Residues: CASSSEGQTNYGYTF. Filled out from reference TRBV5-4 and TRBJ1-2, the complete variable domain reads ETGVTQSPTHLIKTRGQQVTLRCSSQSGHNTVSWYQQALGQGPQFIFQYYREEENGRGNFPPRFSGLQFPNYSSELNVNALELDDSALYLCASSSEGQTNYGYTFGSGTRLTVV.

This clone has only one observation. CDR3 residues: CASSESVGDSFYGYTF. The CDR3 DNA follows: TGTGCCAGCAGTGAATCGGTAGGGGACAGTTTCTATGGCTACACCTTC. The rearrangement uses TRBV6-1 and TRBJ1-2, with 7 bases lining up with TRBD1. V shed 2 bases, J shed 4 bases, and the junction held 10 bases outside the gene matches. The CDR3 has 16 amino acids. Per germline, CDR1 MNHNS and CDR2 SASEGT.